This T cell receptor beta chain was captured by sequencing in a study of identical twins. A word on this clonotype: Antigen unknown.

The V gene's germline CDR1 is SGHDT and CDR2 YYEEEE. The CDR3 is made up of 14 amino acids. V lost 1 base to trimming and J lost 2 bases, with 10 bases between them. TCRdb reprocessed the 5' RACE reads with MiXCR, giving one entry per CDR3 protein. The data contain around 100,000 distinct CDR3 sequences, 5.9% of them singletons. Study-level results: Fewer insertions marked abundant cord blood beta clonotypes; young adult naive trended weakly, memory not at all. Findings depended on cross-sectional statistics rather than tracking the same donors. Weaker excess twin sharing was seen among beta out-of-frame sequences.

The receptor comes from a woman aged 50 to 60 in good health. The chain combines TRBV5-6 with TRBJ2-7; TRBD2 might be the D (5 bases). Sample: memory T cells sorted from blood. DNA for the CDR3: TGTGCCAGCAGCTTGTGGACTCACGCCTACGAGCAGTACGTC. Protein sequence: CASSLWTHAYEQYV.